These 5 T cell receptor beta chains originate from one sample sequenced in a study of T cells after yellow fever vaccination. TCRdb analysed the 5' RACE reads with MiXCR anew, one entry per CDR3 protein. Of some 600,000 distinct CDR3 sequences listed, roughly an eighth were seen once; the top ten hold approximately 15%. Sequenced here: PBMCs, sampled on the day of the yellow fever booster vaccination. The source of these receptors is a man aged 25 to 45 who received the YFV17D yellow fever vaccine.

There are a few counts of this clonotype. The chain is built from TRBV12-3 or TRBV12-4 and TRBJ1-2; 7 bases agree with TRBD1. The ends lost 2 bases at V and 7 bases at J; junction bases unmatched: 7. This CDR3 is 14 amino acids long. Written as DNA, the CDR3 is TGTGCCAGCAGTTTACGACAGGGCCAGGGTGGCTACACCTTC. Amino acid sequence: CASSLRQGQGGYTF.

This clonotype was found a few times. The rearrangement uses TRBV20-1 and TRBJ2-3; D is unresolved. Germline V lookup: CDR1 DFQATT, CDR2 SNEGSKA (reference sequence). The ends were cut back, 6 bases at V and 2 bases at J, with 18 bases in the middle. The CDR3 runs to 15 residues. The CDR3 loop is CSARTNLSITDTQYF. In DNA form, the CDR3 reads TGCAGTGCCAGGACGAACCTTTCGATCACAGATACGCAGTATTTT.

CDR3 sequence: CASSLYTGGSAYNEQFF. The DNA for the CDR3 is TGTGCCAGCAGTTTGTATACGGGGGGGAGTGCTTACAATGAGCAGTTCTTC. The chain carries TRBV27 and TRBJ2-1, with TRBD2 matching over 8 bases. V was pared by 3 bases and J by 4 bases, with 11 bases of the junction left unmatched. CDR3 length: 17 amino acids. Germline lookup yields CDR1 MNHEY and CDR2 SMNVEV (reference sequence).

The chain has TRBV20-1 and TRBJ1-1; D remains ambiguous. Germline V lookup: CDR1 DFQATT, CDR2 SNEGSKA (reference sequence). The CDR3 is 10 residues long. V was trimmed by 3 bases and J by 7 bases, leaving 6 bases between them. The CDR3 DNA is TGCAGTGCTAGGGGAGTTGAAGCTTTCTTT. It specifies CSARGVEAFF.

This clonotype was recorded a few times. J is TRBJ2-1 and V is TRBV12-3 or TRBV12-4; D unresolved. Trimming shortened V by 3 bases and J by 0 bases, and 12 bases separated the two germline ends. CDR3 length: 16 residues. CDR3 coding DNA: TGTGCCAGCAGTTTTATGGGGTTCCGCTCCTACAATGAGCAGTTCTTC. It is translated as CASSFMGFRSYNEQFF.